These 28 T cell receptor beta chains originate from one sample sequenced in a study of Ad26.COV2.S vaccination and SARS-CoV-2 variants. Treatment indicated: some 19 received Ad26.COV2.S at low or high dose, single or two shots; 5 received placebo; per-sample allocation not given. Specimen acquisition occurred on day 63 following the initial vaccine or placebo injection. Profiling relied on immunoSEQ multiplex PCR, and the TCRdb table lists in-frame clones only, not all of them. The profile shows roughly 380,000 clones, roughly 85% of them singletons. Sequenced here: peripheral blood, sampled in a trial of Ad26.COV2.S vaccine versus placebo. These receptors were obtained from a person aged 18-65 years who received the Ad26.COV2.S COVID-19 vaccine or a placebo.

This chain connects TRBV18 to TRBJ2-3; D call uncertain. The CDR3 has 17 amino acids. Germline CDR1 reads KGHSH; CDR2 reads LQKENI. V gave up 2 bases and J gave up 1 base, with 16 bases separating them. CDR3 sequence reads: CASSPASQSSRTDTQYF. CDR3 coding DNA: TGTGCCAGCTCACCAGCCTCCCAAAGCAGCCGCACAGATACGCAGTATTTT.

This rearrangement joins TRBV3-1 (or the pseudogene TRBV3-2) to TRBJ2-7, with D possibly being TRBD2 (5 bases). V lost 4 bases and J 3 bases, leaving 13 bases between the germline ends. This CDR3 comprises 14 residues. Germline loops: CDR1 LGHDT, CDR2 YNNKEL (reference sequence). This chain's CDR3 is CASSPSRAVYEQYF. The CDR3 DNA is TGTGCCAGCAGCCCTAGCAGAGCGGTCTACGAGCAGTACTTC.

The V and J genes are TRBV18 and TRBJ2-7; 7 bases agree with TRBD1. Germline V gives CDR1 KGHSH, CDR2 LQKENI. This CDR3 is 15 amino acids long. V gave up 3 bases and J gave up 0 bases; unmatched junction bases: 5. The CDR3 loop reads CASSPGTVSSYEQYF. The CDR3 bases are TGTGCCAGCTCACCCGGGACAGTCAGCTCCTACGAGCAGTACTTC. Full variable domain (outside the CDR3, taken from reference TRBV18 and TRBJ2-7): NAGVMQNPRHLVRRRGQEARLRCSPMKGHSHVYWYRQLPEEGLKFMVYLQKENIIDESGMPKERFSAEFPKEGPSILRIQQVVRGDSAAYFCASSPGTVSSYEQYFGPGTRLTVT.

In DNA, the CDR3 is TGTGCCAGCAGTTTAGGTTCGGGGGAGCTGTTTTTT. The encoded protein is CASSLGSGELFF. The gene calls are TRBV27 and TRBJ2-2; D is ambiguous. Germline loops: CDR1 MNHEY, CDR2 SMNVEV (reference sequence). The CDR3 runs 12 residues. V was clipped by 2 bases and J by 8 bases, with 6 bases between them.

This chain joins TRBV5-5 and TRBJ2-1, with D perhaps matching TRBD1 (6 bases). CDR1 SGHKS and CDR2 YYEKEE come from the germline V gene (reference sequence). Between the trimmed V and J ends, which lost 4 bases and 7 bases, there was a span of 18 bases. This CDR3 contains 15 residues. CDR3 region: CASSPTGNLGNEQFF. The CDR3 nucleotides read TGTGCCAGCAGCCCAACAGGGAATCTAGGAAATGAGCAGTTCTTC.

The chain joins TRBV3-1 (or the pseudogene TRBV3-2) to TRBJ2-2; D is undetermined. CDR3 length: 12 amino acids. Germline-derived CDR1 and CDR2 are LGHDT and YNNKEL (reference sequence). Trimming pared 1 base from V and 8 bases from J, leaving 5 bases between. Written as DNA, the CDR3 is TGTGCCAGCAGCCAAGTGTGGGGGGAGCTGTTTTTT. It yields the protein CASSQVWGELFF.

The chain joins TRBV24-1 to TRBJ2-5; 7 bases agree with TRBD1. V was clipped by 3 bases and J by 4 bases; unmatched bases: 7. The CDR3 length is 15 residues. Germline-derived CDR1 and CDR2 are KGHDR and SFDVKD. The CDR3 DNA follows: TGTGCCACCAGTGATCCGAGGACAGGAGGAGAGACCCAGTACTTC. Protein: CATSDPRTGGETQYF.

The chain links TRBV27 to TRBJ1-2; possible D gene TRBD1, 6 bases. With 3 bases removed from V and 5 bases from J, the gap between germline ends came to 10 bases. Germline V gene lookup returns CDR1 MNHEY and CDR2 SMNVEV (reference sequence). The CDR3 consists of 13 residues. CDR3 loop: CASSFVQGYGYTF. The CDR3 DNA reads as TGTGCCAGCAGTTTTGTTCAGGGGTATGGCTACACCTTC.

The chain couples TRBV27 to TRBJ1-1, with D uncertain. Germline V CDR1 and CDR2: MNHEY, SMNVEV (reference sequence). The CDR3 sequence is 15 residues long. Trimming cost V 0 bases and J 4 bases, with 12 bases left between them. CDR3 nucleotides: TGTGCCAGCAGTTTATCAGCCGGGTCGACCACTGAAGCTTTCTTT. It yields the protein CASSLSAGSTTEAFF.

V and J are TRBV18 and TRBJ2-7; possible D gene TRBD1, 6 bases. Deletions cut 2 bases from V and 2 bases from J, with 13 bases between. Germline V gene sequence: CDR1 KGHSH, CDR2 LQKENI. The CDR3 has 15 residues. This CDR3 reads CASSPEDRPTYEQYF. Here the CDR3 DNA reads TGTGCCAGCTCACCAGAGGACAGACCTACCTACGAGCAGTACTTC.

This clone was seen a handful of times. As DNA, the CDR3 is TGCGCCAGCAGCTCTCAGGGGGCGGATTCACCCCTCCACTTT. Amino acid sequence: CASSSQGADSPLHF. The V and J genes are TRBV5-1 and TRBJ1-6; 8 bases map to TRBD1. In germline, CDR1 is SGHRS, CDR2 YFSETQ. J gave up 8 bases and V 3 bases, and 4 bases lay outside the gene matches. There are 14 residues in the CDR3.

The rearrangement links TRBV6-1 to TRBJ1-2; 7 nucleotides agree with TRBD1. This CDR3 is 15 amino acids long. The V gene's germline CDR1 is MNHNS and CDR2 SASEGT. Germline trimming cut 1 base from V and 4 bases from J; bases unmatched to any gene: 6. As DNA, the CDR3 is TGTGCCAGCAGTGAAGTGCAGGGGGTAATCTATGGCTACACCTTC. Translated, it gives CASSEVQGVIYGYTF.

The rearrangement joins TRBV19 to TRBJ2-3; 9 positions agree with TRBD1. After removal of 4 bases from V and 7 bases from J, the junction contained 12 bases not matched to a gene. CDR3 length equals 16 residues. In germline, CDR1 is LNHDA, CDR2 SQIVND (reference sequence). The CDR3 DNA follows: TGTGCCAGTAGTAAGCTCACCGGGACAGGGACAAATACGCAGTATTTT. It translates to CASSKLTGTGTNTQYF.

The chain recombines TRBV7-9 with TRBJ2-7; 13 bases are shared with TRBD2. V lost 1 base to trimming and J lost 2 bases; unmatched junction nucleotides: 11. The germline CDR1 and CDR2 sequences are SEHNR and FQNEAQ (reference sequence). The CDR3 sequence is 19 residues long. The CDR3 region is CASSLVGTSGRAGAYEQYF. The CDR3 nucleotides are TGTGCCAGCAGCTTAGTAGGCACTAGCGGGAGGGCCGGGGCCTACGAGCAGTACTTC.

The chain recombines TRBV29-1 with TRBJ2-7; 8 positions match TRBD1. CDR1 is SQVTM and CDR2 is ANQGSEA in the germline V gene. J lost 5 bases, V lost 7 bases, and 10 bases had no gene match. There are 13 residues in the CDR3. CDR3 loop: CSARTRGPDEQYF. Here the CDR3 DNA reads TGCAGCGCACGTACCAGGGGGCCAGACGAGCAGTACTTC.

The CDR3 nucleotides are TGTGCCACCAGCACAGGGGGGGTCACGGGGGAGCTGTTTTTT. It codes for CATSTGGVTGELFF. The V gene is TRBV24-1, the J gene TRBJ2-2, with a tentative D call TRBD1 (8 bases). The germline CDR1 and CDR2 sequences are KGHDR and SFDVKD. The CDR3 runs to 14 residues. V was clipped by 7 bases and J by 8 bases, with 16 bases between them.

The chain has TRBV6-6 and TRBJ1-5; D ambiguous. Deletions cut 4 bases from V and 5 bases from J, with 6 bases between. The CDR3 runs 12 residues. Looked up from germline, CDR1 is MNHNY and CDR2 is SVGAGI (reference sequence). The CDR3 reads CASSSIDQPQHF. The DNA of the CDR3 is TGTGCCAGCAGTTCGATAGATCAGCCCCAGCATTTT.

This clone has just a few counts. The chain carries TRBV21-1 and TRBJ1-5. TRBV21-1 is reported as a pseudogene. CDR3 length: 16 residues. CDR3 bases: TGTGCCAGCAGCAAAGATACGGGGGCCGTAAGTCAGCCCCAGCATTTT. Protein: CASSKDTGAVSQPQHF.

This clone appeared a single time. This chain joins TRBV19 and TRBJ1-4, with D uncertain. V was pared by 5 bases and J by 10 bases, with 17 bases between. CDR3 size: 14 residues. CDR1 and CDR2 from the germline V gene are LNHDA and SQIVND (reference sequence). CDR3 nucleotides: TGTGCCAGTAGTCCGACGGGGATCGGCGGAAAACTGTTTTTT. Encoded protein: CASSPTGIGGKLFF.

The V call is TRBV7-2, the J call TRBJ2-1, with D possibly being TRBD2 (6 bases). Trimming removed 5 bases from V and 7 bases from J, with 18 bases in between. In germline, CDR1 is SGHTA, CDR2 FQGNSA. This CDR3 has 15 residues. For the CDR3, the DNA is TGTGCCAGCAGCATTAGGAGGGCCGGGGGTAATGAGCAGTTCTTC. As protein: CASSIRRAGGNEQFF.

The rearrangement uses TRBV2 and TRBJ2-7; TRBD2 might be the D (6 bases). CDR1 and CDR2 (germline): SNHLY, FYNNEI. This CDR3 region has 15 residues. The V gene lost 3 bases and the J gene lost 4 bases, with 16 bases spanning the gap. The CDR3 sequence: CASSDPGTGVYEQYF. CDR3 coding DNA: TGTGCCAGCAGTGACCCCGGGACTGGAGTATACGAGCAGTACTTC.

This rearrangement joins TRBV7-9 to TRBJ1-6, with TRBD1 as a possible D gene (5 bases). Per germline, CDR1 SEHNR and CDR2 FQNEAQ (reference sequence). The CDR3 runs to 15 residues. The germline V and J ends were trimmed by 2 bases and 13 bases, with 18 bases remaining between them. DNA for the CDR3: TGTGCCAGCAGCTTATTCCGGGGCTCAACGGGGCCCCTCCACTTT. Translating it yields CASSLFRGSTGPLHF.

This clone has just one count. The chain has TRBV7-2 and TRBJ2-7, with D possibly TRBD1 on 7 matching bases. The V gene lost 1 base and the J gene lost 2 bases, with 12 bases spanning the gap. This CDR3 is built from 15 residues. Per germline, CDR1 SGHTA and CDR2 FQGNSA. The CDR3 nucleotides read TGTGCCAGCAGCTTAGGAGCAGGGGGGACCTACGAGCAGTACTTC. Translated: CASSLGAGGTYEQYF.

The chain is built from TRBV5-1 and TRBJ2-1, with a weak D call TRBD2 (6 bases). Germline V gene data show CDR1 as SGHRS and CDR2 as YFSETQ. This CDR3 spans 15 amino acids. Trimming stripped 1 base from V and 4 bases from J, with 12 bases between. Here the CDR3 DNA reads TGCGCCAGCAGCTTGTCGGGGGAGACGTACAATGAGCAGTTCTTC. Translation: CASSLSGETYNEQFF.

This clone was recorded many times. The CDR3 region has the DNA TGTGCCAGCAGCAAACAGGGAGTGGGAGTCTATGGCTACACCTTC. Translated, it gives CASSKQGVGVYGYTF. This chain joins TRBV7-2 and TRBJ1-2; D perhaps matches TRBD1 (6 bases). Germline values: CDR1 SGHTA, CDR2 FQGNSA. V was pared by 5 bases and J by 4 bases, with 17 bases between. This CDR3 spans 15 amino acids.

V and J are TRBV3-1 (or the pseudogene TRBV3-2) and TRBJ1-5; no clear D gene. Germline V gene lookup returns CDR1 LGHDT and CDR2 YNNKEL (reference sequence). The CDR3 is made up of 13 amino acids. V lost 3 bases, J lost 5 bases, and 8 bases lay in between. For the CDR3, the DNA is TGTGCCAGCAGCCATGGGTTCGATCAGCCCCAGCATTTT. Protein product: CASSHGFDQPQHF.

The chain carries TRBV5-4 and TRBJ1-2; D is uncertain. The ends were cut back, 0 bases at V and 3 bases at J, with 9 bases in the middle. The CDR3 totals 14 residues. Germline CDR1 reads SGHNT; CDR2 reads YYREEE (reference sequence). In DNA, the CDR3 is TGTGCCAGCAGCTTGGGCTCTGGGGACTATGGCTACACCTTC. Its translation is CASSLGSGDYGYTF.

This clone is a singleton in its sample. The gene calls are TRBV6-2 or TRBV6-3 and TRBJ1-2, with D tentatively TRBD1 (6 bases). The length of the CDR3 is 14 residues. Trimming took off 6 bases at V and 6 bases at J, with 17 bases between the two ends. Germline lookup yields CDR1 MNHEY and CDR2 SVGEGT. The CDR3 DNA reads as TGTGCCAGCAGCAGCGCAGGGGCGATTAATGGCTACACCTTC. Protein product: CASSSAGAINGYTF.